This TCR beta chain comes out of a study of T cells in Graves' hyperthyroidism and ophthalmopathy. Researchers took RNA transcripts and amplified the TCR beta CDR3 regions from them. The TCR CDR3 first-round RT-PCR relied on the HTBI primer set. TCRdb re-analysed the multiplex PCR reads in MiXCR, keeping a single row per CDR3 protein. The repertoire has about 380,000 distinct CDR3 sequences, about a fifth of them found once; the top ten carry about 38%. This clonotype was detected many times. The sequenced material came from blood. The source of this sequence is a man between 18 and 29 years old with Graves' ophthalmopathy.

Here the CDR3 reads CASSSFLRTGINEKLFF. CDR3 nucleotides: TGTGCCAGCAGCTCATTCCTCCGGACAGGGATAAATGAAAAACTGTTTTTT. The chain recombines TRBV11-2 with TRBJ1-4; 8 nucleotides agree with TRBD1. CDR1 and CDR2 (germline): SGHAT, FQNNGV. V trimming: 4 bases; J trimming: 5 bases; junction bases outside the gene matches: 12. The CDR3 loop spans 17 amino acids.